This T cell receptor (beta chain) was captured by sequencing in a study of regulatory T cells in long-lasting Graves disease. V was pared by 7 bases and J by 4 bases, with 17 bases between. Germline V gene lookup returns CDR1 MDHEN and CDR2 SYDVKM. This CDR3 is 15 amino acids long. Investigators prepared the TCR beta libraries by applying iRepertoire HTBI primers and Arm-PCR of CDR3 regions. MiXCR, run by TCRdb on the multiplex PCR reads, gives a single entry per CDR3 protein. The table has over 350,000 distinct CDR3 sequences, 14% seen once; the top ten hold around a sixth. Time point: newly diagnosed GD, antithyroid drugs for less than 3 months. The authors made the TCR library using RNA they extracted from PBMCs. Ten or more counts support this clonotype. These data also formed part of another study, on T cells in Graves' hyperthyroidism and ophthalmopathy.

The gene calls are TRBV28 and TRBJ1-5; possible D gene TRBD1, 6 bases. Sequenced here: peripheral blood mononuclear cells (PBMCs), sampled at new diagnosis, from a patient treated with antithyroid drugs. This TCR was sampled from a woman between 50 and 59 years old with Graves disease. CDR3 coding DNA: TGTGCCAGCACCCCGGAGCTAACAGGGAATCAGCCCCAGCATTTT. Amino acids: CASTPELTGNQPQHF.